These 15 T cell receptor beta chains originate from one sample sequenced in a study of shared T cell receptors in the human thymus. TCRdb keeps only in-frame clones here, not all; method: immunoSEQ multiplex PCR. The table records some 700,000 clones, approximately 83% of them present only once. The sample was also linked to a second study, of human thymus T cells.

Source material: thymocytes. The origin of the receptors is a girl in the first two years of life with a congenital heart defect.

This clone was seen only once. This chain joins TRBV5-1 and TRBJ1-1; 8 bases line up with TRBD1. The trim removed 0 bases at V and 7 bases at J, leaving 20 bases unmatched. CDR1 and CDR2 from the germline V gene are SGHRS and YFSETQ. This CDR3 comprises 19 residues. CDR3 sequence (DNA): TGCGCCAGCAGCTTGGGTGAGGGGACAGGCTACGTCGTGGGGTTTGAAGCTTTCTTT. It translates to CASSLGEGTGYVVGFEAFF.

There are a few counts of this clone. The rearrangement joins TRBV5-6 to TRBJ1-1; TRBD1 aligns across 7 bases. V lost 4 bases, J lost 2 bases, and 5 bases stayed unmatched. Germline values: CDR1 SGHDT, CDR2 YYEEEE. The CDR3 runs 14 residues. CDR3 region: CASSPGTANTEAFF. The CDR3 DNA reads TGTGCCAGCAGCCCCGGGACAGCTAACACTGAAGCTTTCTTT.

This clone was seen a single time. The J gene is TRBJ1-2, the V gene TRBV28; TRBD1 is a possible D gene (6 bases). V lost 5 bases and J 4 bases, leaving 14 bases between the germline ends. The CDR3 is 14 amino acids. Germline lookup yields CDR1 MDHEN and CDR2 SYDVKM. Written as DNA, the CDR3 is TGTGCCAGCAGTATTACAGAAGGGGGCTATGGCTACACCTTC. Amino acid sequence: CASSITEGGYGYTF.

V is TRBV28 and J is TRBJ1-1; tentatively, D is TRBD1 (5 bases). With 4 bases removed from V and 2 bases from J, the gap between germline ends came to 11 bases. The CDR3 is 14 residues long. Germline CDR1 is MDHEN and CDR2 is SYDVKM. CDR3 DNA: TGTGCCAGCAGTTGTCAGGGCTTCAACACTGAAGCTTTCTTT. Translation gives CASSCQGFNTEAFF. The full variable domain, completed using reference TRBV28 and TRBJ1-1, is DVKVTQSSRYLVKRTGEKVFLECVQDMDHENMFWYRQDPGLGLRLIYFSYDVKMKEKGDIPEGYSVSREKKERFSLILESASTNQTSMYLCASSCQGFNTEAFFGQGTRLTVV.

This clone was observed a handful of times. The chain combines TRBV15 with TRBJ1-5, with D uncertain. This CDR3 spans 15 amino acids. V lost 5 bases to trimming and J lost 0 bases, with 11 bases between them. Germline lookup yields CDR1 LNHNV and CDR2 YYDKDF (reference sequence). The CDR3 nucleotides are TGTGCCACCAGCGGAACGGACTCTAGCAATCAGCCCCAGCATTTT. This gives the protein CATSGTDSSNQPQHF.

This clone is a singleton in its sample. This chain joins TRBV10-3 and TRBJ1-2, with a tentative D call TRBD1 (6 bases). There are 17 residues in the CDR3. V dropped 0 bases and J dropped 3 bases, with 17 bases sitting between them. Germline V gene lookup returns CDR1 ENHRY and CDR2 SYGVKD. The DNA of the CDR3 is TGTGCCATCAGTGAGTCTCTGGGGGCGCGGGGGTACTATGGCTACACCTTC. It yields the protein CAISESLGARGYYGYTF.

This clone was counted only a few times. The chain couples TRBV7-9 to TRBJ2-1, with 10 bases identical to TRBD2. The germline V gene has CDR1 SEHNR and CDR2 FQNEAQ (reference sequence). The V segment lost 4 bases and the J segment 3 bases; nucleotides outside the gene matches: 12. The CDR3 length is 18 residues. CDR3 nucleotide sequence: TGTGCCAGCAGCTCCCGGCGGAAACTAGCGGGGATCTACAATGAGCAGTTCTTC. It encodes CASSSRRKLAGIYNEQFF.

The chain links TRBV7-9 to TRBJ2-7; D not certain. The CDR3 sequence is 13 residues long. Trimming stripped 6 bases from V and 5 bases from J, with 14 bases between. Germline V gives CDR1 SEHNR, CDR2 FQNEAQ (reference sequence). The CDR3 is CASSQKAVDEQYF. The CDR3 DNA is TGTGCCAGCAGTCAAAAGGCGGTAGACGAGCAGTACTTC.

The gene calls are TRBV13 and TRBJ1-2, with TRBD1 matching 7 bases. Germline CDR1 and CDR2: PRHDT and FYEKMQ (reference sequence). Germline trimming cut 1 base from V and 5 bases from J; bases unmatched to any gene: 4. This CDR3 is built from 14 residues. CDR3 residues: CASSLDSRGYGYTF. The CDR3 region has the DNA TGTGCCAGCAGCTTAGATTCCAGGGGGTATGGCTACACCTTC. Variable domain in full (rest from reference TRBV13 and TRBJ1-2): AAGVIQSPRHLIKEKRETATLKCYPIPRHDTVYWYQQGPGQDPQFLISFYEKMQSDKGSIPDRFSAQQFSDYHSELNMSSLELGDSALYFCASSLDSRGYGYTFGSGTRLTVV.

The chain has TRBV18 and TRBJ1-4, with D unresolved. CDR1 and CDR2 (germline): KGHSH, LQKENI. Trimming stripped 3 bases from V and 10 bases from J, with 18 bases between. This CDR3 has 15 residues. In DNA form, the CDR3 reads TGTGCCAGCTCACCGACGGCCGGGTTAATGGGAAAACTGTTTTTT. This gives the protein CASSPTAGLMGKLFF.

In this sample, this clone turned up once. The chain links TRBV18 to TRBJ1-5; 8 bases match TRBD1. The CDR3 length is 18 residues. Per germline, CDR1 KGHSH and CDR2 LQKENI. Trimming cost V 3 bases and J 6 bases; bases outside gene matches: 16. The CDR3: CASSPVRTGLGLGQPQHF. CDR3 sequence (DNA): TGTGCCAGCTCACCGGTCCGGACAGGGCTCGGATTAGGTCAGCCCCAGCATTTT. Filled out from reference TRBV18 and TRBJ1-5, the complete variable domain reads NAGVMQNPRHLVRRRGQEARLRCSPMKGHSHVYWYRQLPEEGLKFMVYLQKENIIDESGMPKERFSAEFPKEGPSILRIQQVVRGDSAAYFCASSPVRTGLGLGQPQHFGDGTRLSIL.

This rearrangement joins TRBV5-1 to TRBJ2-7; 7 nucleotides align to TRBD1. J gave up 5 bases and V 3 bases, and 5 bases lay outside the gene matches. Germline-derived CDR1 and CDR2 are SGHRS and YFSETQ. The CDR3 spans 13 residues. CDR3 loop: CASSSPTGNEQYF. The DNA of the CDR3 is TGCGCCAGCAGCTCCCCGACAGGGAACGAGCAGTACTTC.

J is TRBJ2-2 and V is TRBV5-4, with a possible D match to TRBD1 (5 bases). CDR1 and CDR2 (germline): SGHNT, YYREEE (reference sequence). The length of the CDR3 is 15 residues. Trimming removed 4 bases from V and 4 bases from J, with 14 bases in between. The CDR3 spells CASSQPTGITGELFF. The CDR3 DNA reads as TGTGCCAGCAGCCAACCAACAGGAATCACCGGGGAGCTGTTTTTT.

The chain joins TRBV5-1 to TRBJ2-1, with 10 bases fitting TRBD1. The germline gives CDR1 SGHRS, CDR2 YFSETQ. The CDR3 runs 15 residues. The ends lost 3 bases at V and 6 bases at J; junction bases unmatched: 6. CDR3 amino acids: CASSYRDRGGNEQFF. As DNA, the CDR3 is TGCGCCAGCAGCTACCGGGACAGGGGCGGCAATGAGCAGTTCTTC.

V usage is TRBV4-1 and J usage is TRBJ1-1, with a weak D call TRBD1 (5 bases). Germline V gene sequence: CDR1 MGHRA, CDR2 YSYEKL. Trimming stripped 2 bases from V and 8 bases from J, with 21 bases between. The CDR3 sequence is 16 residues long. This CDR3 reads CASSQPRREGDGEAFF. The CDR3 bases are TGCGCCAGCAGCCAACCCCGCAGGGAGGGAGATGGGGAAGCTTTCTTT.